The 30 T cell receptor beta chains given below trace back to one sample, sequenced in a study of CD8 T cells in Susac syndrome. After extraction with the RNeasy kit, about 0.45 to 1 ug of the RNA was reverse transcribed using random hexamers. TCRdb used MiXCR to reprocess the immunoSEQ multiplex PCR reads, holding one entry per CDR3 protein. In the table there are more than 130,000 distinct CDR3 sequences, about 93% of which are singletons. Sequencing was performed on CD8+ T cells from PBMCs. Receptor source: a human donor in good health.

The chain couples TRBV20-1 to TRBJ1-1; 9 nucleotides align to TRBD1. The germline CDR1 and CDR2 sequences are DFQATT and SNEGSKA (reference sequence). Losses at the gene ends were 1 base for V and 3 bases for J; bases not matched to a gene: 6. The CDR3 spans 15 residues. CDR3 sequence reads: CSARVPGQGYTEAFF. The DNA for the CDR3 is TGCAGTGCTAGAGTTCCGGGACAGGGTTACACTGAAGCTTTCTTT.

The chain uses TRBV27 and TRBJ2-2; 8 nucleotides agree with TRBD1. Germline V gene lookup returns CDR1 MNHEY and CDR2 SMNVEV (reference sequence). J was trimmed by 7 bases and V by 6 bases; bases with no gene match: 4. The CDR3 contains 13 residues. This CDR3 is CASRDREIGELFF. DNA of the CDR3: TGTGCCAGCAGGGACAGGGAGATCGGGGAGCTGTTTTTT.

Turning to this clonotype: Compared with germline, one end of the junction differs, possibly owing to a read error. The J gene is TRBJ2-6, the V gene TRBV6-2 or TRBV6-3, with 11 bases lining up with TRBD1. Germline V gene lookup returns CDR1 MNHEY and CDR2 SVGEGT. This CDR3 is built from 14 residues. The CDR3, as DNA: TGTGCCAGCAGTTATGGGACAGGGGGCAACGTCCTGACTTTC. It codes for CASSYGTGGNVLTF.

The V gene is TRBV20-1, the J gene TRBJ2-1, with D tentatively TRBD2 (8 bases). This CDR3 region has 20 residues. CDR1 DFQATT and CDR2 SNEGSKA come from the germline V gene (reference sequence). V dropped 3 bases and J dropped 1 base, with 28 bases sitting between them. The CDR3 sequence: CSARLQHITGASGSYNEQFF. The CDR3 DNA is TGCAGTGCTAGGCTACAACACATCACAGGGGCTAGCGGGTCCTACAATGAGCAGTTCTTC.

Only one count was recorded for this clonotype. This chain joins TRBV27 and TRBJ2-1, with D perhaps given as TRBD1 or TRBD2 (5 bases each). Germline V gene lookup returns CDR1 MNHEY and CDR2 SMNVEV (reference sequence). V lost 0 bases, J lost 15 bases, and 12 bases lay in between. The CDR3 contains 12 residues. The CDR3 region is CASSLSRGPMFF. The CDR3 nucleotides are TGTGCCAGCAGTTTATCCCGGGGACCGATGTTCTTC.

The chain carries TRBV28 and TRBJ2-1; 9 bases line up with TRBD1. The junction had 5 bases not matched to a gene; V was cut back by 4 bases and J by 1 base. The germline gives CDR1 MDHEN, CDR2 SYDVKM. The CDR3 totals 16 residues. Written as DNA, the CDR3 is TGTGCCAGCAGTTCGGACAGGGGCAAATCCTACAATGAGCAGTTCTTC. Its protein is CASSSDRGKSYNEQFF. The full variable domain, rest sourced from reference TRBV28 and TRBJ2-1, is DVKVTQSSRYLVKRTGEKVFLECVQDMDHENMFWYRQDPGLGLRLIYFSYDVKMKEKGDIPEGYSVSREKKERFSLILESASTNQTSMYLCASSSDRGKSYNEQFFGPGTRLTVL.

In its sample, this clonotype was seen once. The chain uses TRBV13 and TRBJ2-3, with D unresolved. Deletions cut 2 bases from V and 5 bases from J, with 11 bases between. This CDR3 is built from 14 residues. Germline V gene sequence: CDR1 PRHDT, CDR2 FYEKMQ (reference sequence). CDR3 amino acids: CASSLLNPQDTQYF. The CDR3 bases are TGTGCCAGCAGCTTATTAAATCCCCAAGATACGCAGTATTTT.

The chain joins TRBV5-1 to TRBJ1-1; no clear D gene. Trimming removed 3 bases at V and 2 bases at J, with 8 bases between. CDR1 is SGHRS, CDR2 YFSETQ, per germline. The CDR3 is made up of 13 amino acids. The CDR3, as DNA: TGCGCCAGCAGCTACCAGGTTAACACTGAAGCTTTCTTT. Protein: CASSYQVNTEAFF.

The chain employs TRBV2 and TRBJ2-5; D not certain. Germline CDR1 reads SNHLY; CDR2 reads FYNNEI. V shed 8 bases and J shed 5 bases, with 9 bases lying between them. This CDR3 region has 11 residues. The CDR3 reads CASPDRETQYF. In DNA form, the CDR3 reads TGTGCCAGCCCGGATCGGGAGACCCAGTACTTC. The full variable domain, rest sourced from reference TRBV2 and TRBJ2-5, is EPEVTQTPSHQVTQMGQEVILRCVPISNHLYFYWYRQILGQKVEFLVSFYNNEISEKSEIFDDQFSVERPDGSNFTLKIRSTKLEDSAMYFCASPDRETQYFGPGTRLLVL.

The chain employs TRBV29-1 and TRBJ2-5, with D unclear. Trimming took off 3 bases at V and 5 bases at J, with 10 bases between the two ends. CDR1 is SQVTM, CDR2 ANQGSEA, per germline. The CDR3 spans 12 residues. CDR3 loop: CSVDGLRETQYF. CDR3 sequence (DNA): TGCAGCGTTGATGGTCTTCGGGAGACCCAGTACTTC.

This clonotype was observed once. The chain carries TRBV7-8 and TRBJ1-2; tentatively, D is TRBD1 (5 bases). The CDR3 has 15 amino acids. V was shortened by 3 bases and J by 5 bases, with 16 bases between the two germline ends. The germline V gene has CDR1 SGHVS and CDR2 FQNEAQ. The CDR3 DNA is TGTGCCAGCAGCTTGTATGGCACAGGATCATATGGCTACACCTTC. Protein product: CASSLYGTGSYGYTF.

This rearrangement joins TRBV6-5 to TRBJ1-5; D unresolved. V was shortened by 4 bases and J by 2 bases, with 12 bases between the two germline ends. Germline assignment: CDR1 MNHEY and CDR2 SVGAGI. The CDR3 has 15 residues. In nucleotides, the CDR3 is TGTGCCAGCAGTTCTTGGGGAATAGGCAATCAGCCCCAGCATTTT. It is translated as CASSSWGIGNQPQHF.

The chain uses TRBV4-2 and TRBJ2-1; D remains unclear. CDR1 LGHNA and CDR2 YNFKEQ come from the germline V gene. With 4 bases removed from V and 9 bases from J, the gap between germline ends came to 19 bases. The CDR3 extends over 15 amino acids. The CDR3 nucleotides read TGTGCCAGCAGCCCGAGACCGGACCCTTTCGGTGAGCAGTTCTTC. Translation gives CASSPRPDPFGEQFF.

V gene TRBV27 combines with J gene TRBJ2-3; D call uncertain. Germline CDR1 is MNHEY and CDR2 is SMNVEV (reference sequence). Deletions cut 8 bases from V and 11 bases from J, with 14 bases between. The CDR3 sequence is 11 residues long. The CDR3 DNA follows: TGTGCCAGCGGACCTAGTGAGGTGCAGTATTTT. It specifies CASGPSEVQYF.

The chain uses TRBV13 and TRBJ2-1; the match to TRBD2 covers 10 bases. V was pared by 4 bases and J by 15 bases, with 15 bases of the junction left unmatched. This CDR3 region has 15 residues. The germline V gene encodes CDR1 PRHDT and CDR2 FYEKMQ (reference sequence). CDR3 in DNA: TGTGCCAGCAGCTCCGAGGAGCGGGAGGGCCTTGATCCGTTCTTC. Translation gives CASSSEEREGLDPFF.

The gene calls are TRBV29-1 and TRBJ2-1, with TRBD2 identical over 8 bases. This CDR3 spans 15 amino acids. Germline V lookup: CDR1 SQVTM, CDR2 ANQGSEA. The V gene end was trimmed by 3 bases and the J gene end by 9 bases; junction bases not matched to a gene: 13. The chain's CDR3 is CSVEGLVGRYGEQFF. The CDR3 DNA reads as TGCAGCGTTGAGGGACTAGTGGGTCGCTACGGTGAGCAGTTCTTC.

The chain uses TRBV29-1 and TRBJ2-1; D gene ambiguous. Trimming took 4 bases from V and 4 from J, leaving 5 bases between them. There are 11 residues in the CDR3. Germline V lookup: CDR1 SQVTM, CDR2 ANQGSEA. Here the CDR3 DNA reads TGCAGCGTTGTTAATTACAATGAGCAGTTCTTC. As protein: CSVVNYNEQFF.

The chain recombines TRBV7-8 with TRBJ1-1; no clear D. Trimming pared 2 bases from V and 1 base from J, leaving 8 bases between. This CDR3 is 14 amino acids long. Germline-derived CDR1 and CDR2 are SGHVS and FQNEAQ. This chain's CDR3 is CASSLQLGNTEAFF. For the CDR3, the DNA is TGTGCCAGCAGCTTACAACTGGGGAACACTGAAGCTTTCTTT.

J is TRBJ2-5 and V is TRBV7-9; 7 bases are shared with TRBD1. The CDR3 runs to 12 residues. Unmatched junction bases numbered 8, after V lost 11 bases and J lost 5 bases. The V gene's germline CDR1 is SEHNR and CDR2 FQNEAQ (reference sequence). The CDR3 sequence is CAGQTGMETQYF. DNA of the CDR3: TGTGCCGGCCAGACAGGGATGGAGACCCAGTACTTC.

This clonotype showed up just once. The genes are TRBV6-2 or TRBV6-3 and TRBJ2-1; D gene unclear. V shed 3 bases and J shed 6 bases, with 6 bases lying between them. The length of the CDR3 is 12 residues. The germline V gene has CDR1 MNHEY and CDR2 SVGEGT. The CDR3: CASSYGINEQFF. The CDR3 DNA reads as TGTGCCAGCAGTTATGGAATCAATGAGCAGTTCTTC.

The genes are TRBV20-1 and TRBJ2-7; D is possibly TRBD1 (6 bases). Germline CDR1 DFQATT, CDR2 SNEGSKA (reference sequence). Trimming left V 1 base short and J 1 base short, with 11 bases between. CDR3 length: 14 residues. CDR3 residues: CSARGWTESYEQYF. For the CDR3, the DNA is TGCAGTGCTAGAGGCTGGACAGAGTCCTACGAGCAGTACTTC.

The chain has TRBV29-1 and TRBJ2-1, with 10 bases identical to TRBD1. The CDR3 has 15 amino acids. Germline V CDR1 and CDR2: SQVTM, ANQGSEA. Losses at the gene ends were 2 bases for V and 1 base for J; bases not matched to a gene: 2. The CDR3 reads CSVEKGQGSYNEQFF. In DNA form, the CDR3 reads TGCAGCGTTGAAAAGGGACAGGGGTCCTACAATGAGCAGTTCTTC.

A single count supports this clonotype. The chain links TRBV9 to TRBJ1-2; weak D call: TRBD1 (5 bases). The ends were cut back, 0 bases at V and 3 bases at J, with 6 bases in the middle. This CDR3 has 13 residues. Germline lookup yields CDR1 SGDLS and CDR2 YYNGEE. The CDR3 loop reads CASSVGQHYGYTF. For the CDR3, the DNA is TGTGCCAGCAGCGTAGGACAGCACTATGGCTACACCTTC.

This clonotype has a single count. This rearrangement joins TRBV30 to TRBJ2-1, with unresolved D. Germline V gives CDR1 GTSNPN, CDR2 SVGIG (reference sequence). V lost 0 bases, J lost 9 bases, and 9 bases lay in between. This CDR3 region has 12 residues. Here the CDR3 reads CAWSVIDLEQFF. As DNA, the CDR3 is TGTGCCTGGAGTGTCATAGACCTTGAGCAGTTCTTC.

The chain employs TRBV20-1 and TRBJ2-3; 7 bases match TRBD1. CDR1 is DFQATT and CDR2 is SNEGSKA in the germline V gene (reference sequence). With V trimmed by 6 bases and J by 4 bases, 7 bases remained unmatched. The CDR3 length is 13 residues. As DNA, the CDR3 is TGCAGTGCCAGAAGACAGGGCGCAGATACGCAGTATTTT. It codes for CSARRQGADTQYF.

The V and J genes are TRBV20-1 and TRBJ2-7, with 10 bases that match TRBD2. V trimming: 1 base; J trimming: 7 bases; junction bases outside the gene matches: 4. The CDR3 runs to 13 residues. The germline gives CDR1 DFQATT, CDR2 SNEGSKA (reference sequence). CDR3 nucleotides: TGCAGTGCTAGAGGTAGCGGGAGGTTTGAGCAGTACTTC. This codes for CSARGSGRFEQYF.

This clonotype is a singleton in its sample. CDR3 sequence (DNA): TGTGCCAGCAGTCCCCGCGTCGGCGGGGTTAAGACCCAGTACTTC. Protein: CASSPRVGGVKTQYF. The chain is built from TRBV27 and TRBJ2-5, with D possibly matching TRBD2 (6 bases). Germline V gene lookup returns CDR1 MNHEY and CDR2 SMNVEV (reference sequence). The CDR3 extends over 15 amino acids. Trimming removed 5 bases from V and 6 bases from J, with 19 bases in between.

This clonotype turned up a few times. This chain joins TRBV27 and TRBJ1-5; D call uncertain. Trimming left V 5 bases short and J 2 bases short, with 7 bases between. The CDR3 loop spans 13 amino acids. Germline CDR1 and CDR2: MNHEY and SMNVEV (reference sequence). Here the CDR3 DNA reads TGTGCCAGCAGTCCAGACCGCAATCAGCCCCAGCATTTT. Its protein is CASSPDRNQPQHF.

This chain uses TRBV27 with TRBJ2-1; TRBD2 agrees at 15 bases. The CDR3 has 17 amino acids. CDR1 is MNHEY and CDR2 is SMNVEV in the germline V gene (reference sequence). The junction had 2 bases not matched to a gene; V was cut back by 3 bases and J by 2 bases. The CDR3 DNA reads TGTGCCAGCAGTTTGGGACTAGCGGGAGGTCCCTACAATGAGCAGTTCTTC. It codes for CASSLGLAGGPYNEQFF.

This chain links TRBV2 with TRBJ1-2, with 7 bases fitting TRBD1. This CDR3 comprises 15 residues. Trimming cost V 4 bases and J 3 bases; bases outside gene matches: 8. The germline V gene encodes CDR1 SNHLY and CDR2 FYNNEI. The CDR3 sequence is CASSASPGTDYGYTF. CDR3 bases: TGTGCCAGCAGTGCCAGCCCCGGGACAGACTATGGCTACACCTTC.